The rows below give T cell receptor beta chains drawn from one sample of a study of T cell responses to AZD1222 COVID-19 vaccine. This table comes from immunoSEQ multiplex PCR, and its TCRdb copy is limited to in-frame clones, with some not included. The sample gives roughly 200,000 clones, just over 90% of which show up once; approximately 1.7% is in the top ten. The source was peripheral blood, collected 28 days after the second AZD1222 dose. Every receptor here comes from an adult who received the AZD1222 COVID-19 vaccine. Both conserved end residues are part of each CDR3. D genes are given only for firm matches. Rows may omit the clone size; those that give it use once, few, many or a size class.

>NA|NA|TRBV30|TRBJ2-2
CAWSVRFRETGELFF
TGTGCCTGGAGTGTACGATTCAGGGAGACCGGGGAGCTGTTTTTT
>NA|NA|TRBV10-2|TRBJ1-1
CASQTGGKGAFF
TGCGCCAGCCAAACGGGGGGAAAGGGAGCTTTCTTT
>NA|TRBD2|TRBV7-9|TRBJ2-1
CASSPSGGPGNEQFF
TGTGCCAGCAGCCCTAGCGGGGGGCCGGGGAATGAGCAGTTCTTC
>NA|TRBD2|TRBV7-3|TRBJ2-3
CASSLAGGTDTQYF
TGTGCCAGCAGCTTAGCGGGAGGTACAGATACGCAGTATTTT
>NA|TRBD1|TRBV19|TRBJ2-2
CASLDRGSGTGELFF
TGTGCCAGCCTCGACAGGGGGTCTGGCACCGGGGAGCTGTTTTTT
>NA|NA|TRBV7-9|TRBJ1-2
CASSGTGPYGYTF
TGTGCCAGCAGCGGGACGGGTCCTTATGGCTACACCTTC
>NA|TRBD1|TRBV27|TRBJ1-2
CASSSRGTGVNYGYTF
TGTGCCAGCAGCTCCCGAGGGACAGGGGTTAACTATGGCTACACCTTC
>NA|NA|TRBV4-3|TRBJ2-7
CASSQAFQGEYEQYF
TGCGCCAGCAGCCAAGCCTTCCAGGGCGAATACGAGCAGTACTTC
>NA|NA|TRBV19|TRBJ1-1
CASSTGRNMNTEAFF
TGTGCCAGTAGTACCGGACGCAACATGAACACTGAAGCTTTCTTT
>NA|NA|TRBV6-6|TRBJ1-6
CASKRESSYNSPLHF
TGTGCCAGCAAGAGGGAGAGCTCCTATAATTCACCCCTCCACTTT
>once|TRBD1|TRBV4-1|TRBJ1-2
CASSQTRGTGGNF
TGCGCCAGCAGCCAAACCCGGGGGACAGGGGGTAACTTC
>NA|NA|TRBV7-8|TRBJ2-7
CASSFGVEQYF
TGTGCCAGCAGCTTTGGCGTTGAGCAGTACTTC
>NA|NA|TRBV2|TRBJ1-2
CASSNNGYGYTF
TGTGCCAGCAGTAACAATGGCTATGGCTACACCTTC
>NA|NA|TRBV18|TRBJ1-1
CASSEGENTEAFF
TGTGCCAGCTCAGAAGGGGAGAACACTGAAGCTTTCTTT
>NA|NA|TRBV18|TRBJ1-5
CASSPGGALTGSYQPQHF
TGTGCCAGCTCACCGGGAGGGGCCCTAACTGGGAGTTATCAGCCCCAGCATTTT
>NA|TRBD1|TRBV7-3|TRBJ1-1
CASSAQGRVTEAFF
TGTGCCAGCAGCGCACAGGGGAGGGTCACTGAAGCTTTCTTT
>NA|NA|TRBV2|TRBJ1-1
CASSEEAAAEAFF
TGTGCCAGCAGTGAGGAGGCGGCGGCTGAAGCTTTCTTT
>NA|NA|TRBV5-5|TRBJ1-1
CASSWEAGRGNTEAFF
TGTGCCAGCAGCTGGGAGGCGGGACGGGGGAACACTGAAGCTTTCTTT
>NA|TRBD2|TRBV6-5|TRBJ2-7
CASSNVLAGYEQYF
TGTGCCAGCAGCAACGTACTAGCGGGCTACGAGCAGTACTTC
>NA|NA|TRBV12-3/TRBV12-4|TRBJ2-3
CASSLGITDTQYF
TGTGCCAGCAGTTTGGGGATCACAGATACGCAGTATTTT
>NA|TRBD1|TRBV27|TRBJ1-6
CASSSTSTGLRFSSPLHF
TGTGCCAGCAGTTCAACCTCGACAGGGTTGAGGTTCTCCTCACCCCTCCACTTT
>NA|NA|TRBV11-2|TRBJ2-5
CASSLGGIVTQYF
TGTGCCAGCAGCTTAGGGGGCATCGTGACCCAGTACTTC
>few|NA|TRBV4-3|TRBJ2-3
CASSQALASDTQYF
TGCGCCAGCAGCCAAGCGCTAGCAAGTGATACGCAGTATTTT
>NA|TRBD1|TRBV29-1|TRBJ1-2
CSVDSLDRGGYGYTF
TGCAGCGTTGACTCACTTGACAGGGGCGGCTATGGCTACACCTTC
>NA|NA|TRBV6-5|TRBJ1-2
CASSYRGPYGYTF
TGTGCCAGCAGTTATCGGGGGCCCTATGGCTACACCTTC
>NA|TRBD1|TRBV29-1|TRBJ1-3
CSVVRGQGYSSGNTIYF
TGCAGCGTTGTGAGGGGACAGGGCTATAGCTCTGGAAACACCATATATTTT
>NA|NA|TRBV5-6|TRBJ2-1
CASSPSGTSYNEQFF
TGTGCCAGCAGCCCCTCCGGGACTTCCTACAATGAGCAGTTCTTC
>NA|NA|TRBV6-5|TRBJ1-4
CASSSTGSGREKLFF
TGTGCCAGCAGTTCCACAGGGTCGGGTCGAGAAAAACTGTTTTTT
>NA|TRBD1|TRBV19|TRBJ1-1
CASSKDRGNEAFF
TGTGCCAGTAGTAAGGACAGGGGGAATGAAGCTTTCTTT
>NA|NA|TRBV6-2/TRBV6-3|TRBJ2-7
CASSWTYEQYF
TGTGCCAGCAGTTGGACCTACGAGCAGTACTTC
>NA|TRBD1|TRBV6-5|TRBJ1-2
CASRFGTGDFDGYTF
TGTGCCAGCAGATTCGGGACAGGGGATTTTGATGGCTACACCTTC
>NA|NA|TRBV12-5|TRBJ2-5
CASGLKRLFRTDQETQYF
TGTGCTAGTGGTTTGAAGAGGTTATTTCGGACAGACCAAGAGACCCAGTACTTC
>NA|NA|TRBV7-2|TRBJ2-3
CASSLSGPDTQYF
TGTGCCAGCAGCTTATCCGGACCCGATACGCAGTATTTT
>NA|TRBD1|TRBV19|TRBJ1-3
CASSTTTGQGNTIYF
TGTGCCAGTAGCACCACGACAGGGCAAGGAAACACCATATATTTT
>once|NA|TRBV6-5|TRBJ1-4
CASSFQGVGEKLFF
TGTGCCAGCAGTTTCCAGGGAGTAGGTGAAAAACTGTTTTTT
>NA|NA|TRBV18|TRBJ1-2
CASSPPSQGNYGYTF
TGTGCCAGCTCACCGCCCTCCCAGGGTAACTATGGCTACACCTTC
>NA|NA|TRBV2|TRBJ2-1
CASMATELPNEQFF
TGTGCCAGCATGGCCACGGAACTACCTAATGAGCAGTTCTTC
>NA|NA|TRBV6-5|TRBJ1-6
CASSYRRHSPLHF
TGTGCCAGCAGTTACCGTAGGCATTCACCCCTCCACTTT
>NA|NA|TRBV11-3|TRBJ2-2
CASSLDQGGELFF
TGTGCCAGCAGCTTAGATCAGGGCGGGGAGCTGTTTTTT
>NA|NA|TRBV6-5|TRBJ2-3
CASSYSNLRTQYF
TGTGCCAGCAGTTACTCGAACCTCCGGACGCAGTATTTT
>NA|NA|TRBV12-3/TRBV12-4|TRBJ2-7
CASSLRGAYEQYF
TGTGCCAGCAGTTTAAGGGGAGCCTACGAGCAGTACTTC